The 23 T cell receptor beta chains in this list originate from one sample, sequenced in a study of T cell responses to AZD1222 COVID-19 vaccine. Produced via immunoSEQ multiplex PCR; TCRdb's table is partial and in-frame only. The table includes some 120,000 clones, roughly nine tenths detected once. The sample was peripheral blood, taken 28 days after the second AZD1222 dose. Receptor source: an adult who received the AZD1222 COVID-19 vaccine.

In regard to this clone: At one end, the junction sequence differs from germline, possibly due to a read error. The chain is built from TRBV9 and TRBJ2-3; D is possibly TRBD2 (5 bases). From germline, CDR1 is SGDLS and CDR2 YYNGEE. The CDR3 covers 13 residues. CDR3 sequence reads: CASESSSRDTQYF. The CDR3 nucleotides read TGTGCCAGCGAATCCTCTAGCAGAGATACGCAGTATTTT.

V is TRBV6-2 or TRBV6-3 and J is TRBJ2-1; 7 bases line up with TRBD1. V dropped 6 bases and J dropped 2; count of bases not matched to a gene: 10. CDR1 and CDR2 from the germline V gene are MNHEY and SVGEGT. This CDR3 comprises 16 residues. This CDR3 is CASSQYHGQAYNEQFF. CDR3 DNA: TGTGCCAGCAGCCAATATCACGGACAGGCCTACAATGAGCAGTTCTTC.

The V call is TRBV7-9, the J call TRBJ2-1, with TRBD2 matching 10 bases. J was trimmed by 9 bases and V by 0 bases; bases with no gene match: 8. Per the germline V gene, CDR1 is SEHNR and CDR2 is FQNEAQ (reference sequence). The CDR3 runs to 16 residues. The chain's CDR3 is CASSLALASGSREQFF. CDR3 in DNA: TGTGCCAGCAGCTTAGCTTTGGCTAGCGGGAGCCGTGAGCAGTTCTTC.

CDR3 region: CASSLAGQGAGETQYF. The CDR3 DNA reads as TGTGCCAGCAGCTTAGCAGGACAGGGGGCTGGGGAGACCCAGTACTTC. V and J are TRBV7-6 and TRBJ2-5, with 11 bases fitting TRBD1. CDR1 is SGHVS, CDR2 FNYEAQ, per germline. The CDR3 has 16 amino acids. Losses at the gene ends were 0 bases for V and 5 bases for J; bases not matched to a gene: 5.

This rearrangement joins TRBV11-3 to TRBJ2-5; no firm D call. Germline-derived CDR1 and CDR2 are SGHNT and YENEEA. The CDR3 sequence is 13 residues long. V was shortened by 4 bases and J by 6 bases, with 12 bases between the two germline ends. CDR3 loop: CASSSPESKTQYF. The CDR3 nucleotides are TGTGCCAGCAGCTCCCCCGAAAGTAAGACCCAGTACTTC.

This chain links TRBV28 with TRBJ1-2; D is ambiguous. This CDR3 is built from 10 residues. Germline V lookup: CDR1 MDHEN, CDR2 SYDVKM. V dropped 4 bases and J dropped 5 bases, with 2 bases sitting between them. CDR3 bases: TGTGCCAGCAGTTCGTATGGCTACACCTTC. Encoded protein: CASSSYGYTF.

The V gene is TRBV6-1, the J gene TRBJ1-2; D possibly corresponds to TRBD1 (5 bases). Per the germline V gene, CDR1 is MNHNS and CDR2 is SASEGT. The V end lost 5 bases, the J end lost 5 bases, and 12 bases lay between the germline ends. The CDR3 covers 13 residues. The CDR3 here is CASSYIGGYGYTF. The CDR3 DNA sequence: TGTGCCAGCAGTTATATCGGGGGATATGGCTACACCTTC.

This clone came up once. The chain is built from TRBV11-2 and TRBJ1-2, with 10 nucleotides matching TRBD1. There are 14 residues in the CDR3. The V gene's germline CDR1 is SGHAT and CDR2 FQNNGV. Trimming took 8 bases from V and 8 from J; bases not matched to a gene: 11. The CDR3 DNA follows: TGTGCCAGCGCACTGACAGGGGGCTCAGAAGGCTACACCTTC. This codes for CASALTGGSEGYTF.

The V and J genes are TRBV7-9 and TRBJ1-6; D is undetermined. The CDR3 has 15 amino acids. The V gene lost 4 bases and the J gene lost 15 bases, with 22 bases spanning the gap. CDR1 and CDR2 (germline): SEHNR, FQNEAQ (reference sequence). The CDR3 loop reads CASSYVAADLSDLHF. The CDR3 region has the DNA TGTGCCAGCAGCTATGTCGCGGCTGACCTCTCGGACCTCCACTTT.

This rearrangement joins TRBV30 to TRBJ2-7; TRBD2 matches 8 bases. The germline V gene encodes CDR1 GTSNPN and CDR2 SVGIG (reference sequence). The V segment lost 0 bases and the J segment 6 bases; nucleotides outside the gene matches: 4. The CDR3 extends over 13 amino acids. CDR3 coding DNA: TGTGCCTGGAGTGTCGTCGGGAGGGCCGAGCAGTACTTC. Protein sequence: CAWSVVGRAEQYF.

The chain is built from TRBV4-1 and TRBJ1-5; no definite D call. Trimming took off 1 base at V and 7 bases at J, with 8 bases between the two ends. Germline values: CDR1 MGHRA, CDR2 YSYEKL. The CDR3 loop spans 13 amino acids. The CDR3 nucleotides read TGCGCCAGCAGCCAAGGTCTGGAGCAGCCCCAGCATTTT. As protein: CASSQGLEQPQHF.

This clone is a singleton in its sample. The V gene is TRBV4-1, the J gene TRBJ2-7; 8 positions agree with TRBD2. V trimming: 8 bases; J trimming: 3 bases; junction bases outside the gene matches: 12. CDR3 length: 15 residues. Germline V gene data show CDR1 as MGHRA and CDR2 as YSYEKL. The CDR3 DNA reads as TGCGCCAGCCGAAAGATACTAGCGGCCAACTACGAGCAGTACTTC. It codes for CASRKILAANYEQYF.

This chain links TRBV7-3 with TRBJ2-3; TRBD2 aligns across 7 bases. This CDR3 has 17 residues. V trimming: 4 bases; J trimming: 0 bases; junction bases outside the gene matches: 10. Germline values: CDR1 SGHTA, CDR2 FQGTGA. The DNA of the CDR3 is TGTGCCAGCAGCTCTCCGGGAGGCTCCGCTAGCACAGATACGCAGTATTTT. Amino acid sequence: CASSSPGGSASTDTQYF. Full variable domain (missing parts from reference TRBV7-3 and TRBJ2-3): GAGVSQTPSNKVTEKGKYVELRCDPISGHTALYWYRQSLGQGPEFLIYFQGTGAADDSGLPNDRFFAVRPEGSVSTLKIQRTERGDSAVYLCASSSPGGSASTDTQYFGPGTRLTVL.

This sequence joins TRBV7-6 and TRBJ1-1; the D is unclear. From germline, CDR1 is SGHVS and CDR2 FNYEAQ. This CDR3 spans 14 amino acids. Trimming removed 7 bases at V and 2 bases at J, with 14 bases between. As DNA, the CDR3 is TGTGCCAGCACCCTCGCGAGCAGAAACACTGAAGCTTTCTTT. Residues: CASTLASRNTEAFF.

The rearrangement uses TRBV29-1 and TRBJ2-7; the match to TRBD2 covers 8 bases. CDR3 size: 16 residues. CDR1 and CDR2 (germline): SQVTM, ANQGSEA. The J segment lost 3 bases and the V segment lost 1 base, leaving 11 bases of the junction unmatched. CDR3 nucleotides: TGCAGCGTTGAAGGGGCCGACACCGGGACTAGCTACGAGCAGTACTTC. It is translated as CSVEGADTGTSYEQYF.

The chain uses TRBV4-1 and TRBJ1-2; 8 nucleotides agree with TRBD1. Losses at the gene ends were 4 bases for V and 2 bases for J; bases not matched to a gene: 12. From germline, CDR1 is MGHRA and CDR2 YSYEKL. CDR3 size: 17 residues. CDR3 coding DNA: TGCGCCAGCAGCCGAGTCTCGGGACAGGAGGCAAACTATGGCTACACCTTC. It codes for CASSRVSGQEANYGYTF.

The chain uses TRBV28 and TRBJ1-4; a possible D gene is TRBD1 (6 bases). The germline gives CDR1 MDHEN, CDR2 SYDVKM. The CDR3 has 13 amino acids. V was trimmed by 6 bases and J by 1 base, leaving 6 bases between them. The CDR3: CASRTGTNEKLFF. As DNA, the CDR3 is TGTGCCAGCAGGACAGGAACTAATGAAAAACTGTTTTTT.

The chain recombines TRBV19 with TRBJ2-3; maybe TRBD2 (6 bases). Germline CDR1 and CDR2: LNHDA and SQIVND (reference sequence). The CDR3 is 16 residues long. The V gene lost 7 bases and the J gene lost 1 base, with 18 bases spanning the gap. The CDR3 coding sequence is TGTGCCAGTATGGGCCCCTGGCTAGCGTGCACAGATACGCAGTATTTT. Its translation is CASMGPWLACTDTQYF.

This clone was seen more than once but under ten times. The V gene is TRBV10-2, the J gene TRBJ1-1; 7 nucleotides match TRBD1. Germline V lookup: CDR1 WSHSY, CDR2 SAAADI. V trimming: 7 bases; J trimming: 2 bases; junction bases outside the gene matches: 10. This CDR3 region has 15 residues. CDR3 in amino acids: CASIGQGELNTEAFF. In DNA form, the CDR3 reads TGCGCCAGCATCGGTCAGGGGGAGTTAAACACTGAAGCTTTCTTT.

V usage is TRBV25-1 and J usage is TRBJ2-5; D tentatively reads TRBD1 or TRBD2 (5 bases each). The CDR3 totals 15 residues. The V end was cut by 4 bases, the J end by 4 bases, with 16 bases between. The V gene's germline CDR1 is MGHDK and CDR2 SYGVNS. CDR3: CASSAPGGGGETQYF. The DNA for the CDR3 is TGTGCCAGCAGTGCCCCCGGTGGTGGGGGAGAGACCCAGTACTTC.

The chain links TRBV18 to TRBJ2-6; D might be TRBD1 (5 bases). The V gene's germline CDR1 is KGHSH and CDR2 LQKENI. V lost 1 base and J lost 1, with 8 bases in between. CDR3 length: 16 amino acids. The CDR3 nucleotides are TGTGCCAGCTCACCACTTGCAGGGTCTGGGGCCAACGTCCTGACTTTC. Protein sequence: CASSPLAGSGANVLTF.

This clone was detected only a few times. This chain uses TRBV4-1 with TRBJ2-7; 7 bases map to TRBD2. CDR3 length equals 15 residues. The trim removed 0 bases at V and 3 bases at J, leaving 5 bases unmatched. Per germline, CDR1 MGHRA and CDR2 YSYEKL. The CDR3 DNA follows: TGCGCCAGCAGCCAAGACCGGGACTACCACTACGAGCAGTACTTC. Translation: CASSQDRDYHYEQYF.

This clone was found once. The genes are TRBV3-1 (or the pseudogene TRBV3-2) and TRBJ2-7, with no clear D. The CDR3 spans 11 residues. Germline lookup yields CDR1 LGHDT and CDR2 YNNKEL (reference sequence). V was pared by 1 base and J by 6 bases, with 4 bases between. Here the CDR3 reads CASSQGSEQYF. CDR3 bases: TGTGCCAGCAGCCAAGGGAGCGAGCAGTACTTC.